Each of the 24 T cell receptor beta chains below was sequenced from the same sample in a study of CD8 T cells in ankylosing spondylitis. Their target antigens are unknown. Study-level results: Ankylosing spondylitis blood appeared to carry a characteristic TCR beta motif of fewer than 10 highly homologous variants.

Each CDR3 protein gets one entry after TCRdb re-called the 5' RACE reads with MiXCR. Of hundreds of thousands of distinct CDR3 sequences listed, more than 25% were seen once; the top ten hold 0.75% to 0.9%. The sequenced sample consisted of blood, either unsorted or a sorted T cell fraction (not recorded which). The receptor set was obtained from a male donor with ankylosing spondylitis.

The rearrangement uses TRBV29-1 and TRBJ1-2; 9 bases align to TRBD1. The CDR3 contains 14 residues. Germline assignment: CDR1 SQVTM and CDR2 ANQGSEA. With 4 bases clipped from V and 5 bases from J, the junction kept 8 bases outside the gene matches. CDR3 residues: CSVATTGGIYGYTF. The DNA for the CDR3 is TGCAGCGTTGCAACGACAGGGGGAATATATGGCTACACCTTC.

The rearrangement uses TRBV30 and TRBJ2-5, with D unclear. The CDR3 runs 13 residues. Trimming took 0 bases from V and 5 from J, leaving 10 bases between them. Germline-derived CDR1 and CDR2 are GTSNPN and SVGIG (reference sequence). The CDR3 bases are TGTGCCTGGAGTGTTTTCCACGCCGAGACCCAGTACTTC. Residues: CAWSVFHAETQYF.

The gene calls are TRBV20-1 and TRBJ2-5; D is possibly TRBD1 or TRBD2 (5 bases each). The CDR3 consists of 12 residues. Germline V gene data show CDR1 as DFQATT and CDR2 as SNEGSKA (reference sequence). For the CDR3, the DNA is TGCAGCGCCATGGGGGTTGGGGAGACCCAGTACTTC. It encodes CSAMGVGETQYF.

The genes are TRBV2 and TRBJ2-1; possible D gene TRBD2, 5 bases. Trimming stripped 3 bases from V and 5 bases from J, with 8 bases between. The germline CDR1 and CDR2 sequences are SNHLY and FYNNEI. This CDR3 region has 13 residues. The CDR3 sequence: CASSEDGNNEQFF. CDR3 sequence (DNA): TGTGCCAGCAGTGAGGACGGGAACAATGAGCAGTTCTTC.

V is TRBV4-2 and J is TRBJ2-7; D remains ambiguous. V dropped 1 base and J dropped 4 bases, with 17 bases sitting between them. Germline-derived CDR1 and CDR2 are LGHNA and YNFKEQ. The CDR3 contains 16 residues. The CDR3 loop is CASSQATSQEQYEQYF. The CDR3 nucleotides are TGTGCCAGCAGCCAAGCAACGTCCCAGGAACAGTACGAGCAGTACTTC.

This clonotype occurred once. The V and J genes are TRBV12-3 or TRBV12-4 and TRBJ2-5; D may be TRBD1 or TRBD2 (5 bases each). Deletions cut 4 bases from V and 1 base from J, with 13 bases between. CDR3 length: 15 residues. The CDR3 nucleotides are TGTGCCAGCAGTTCCGTCTTAGGGACCCAAGAGACCCAGTACTTC. The encoded protein is CASSSVLGTQETQYF.

The rearrangement uses TRBV20-1 and TRBJ1-5, with 9 bases matching TRBD1. V gave up 5 bases and J gave up 4 bases; unmatched junction bases: 12. This CDR3 has 16 amino acids. The V gene's germline CDR1 is DFQATT and CDR2 SNEGSKA (reference sequence). The CDR3 DNA is TGCAGTGCTGGCTTATTACAGGGGGCCGGTAATCAGCCCCAGCATTTT. Its translation is CSAGLLQGAGNQPQHF.

V usage is TRBV7-2 and J usage is TRBJ2-3; TRBD2 agrees at 9 bases. Trimming at V came to 7 bases and at J to 0 bases, leaving 5 bases not matched to a gene. The CDR3 spans 15 residues. Germline loops: CDR1 SGHTA, CDR2 FQGNSA. This CDR3 reads CASTASGVSTDTQYF. CDR3 sequence (DNA): TGTGCCAGCACCGCTAGCGGGGTTAGCACAGATACGCAGTATTTT.

The chain has TRBV7-9 and TRBJ1-4; the match to TRBD1 covers 7 bases. There are 15 residues in the CDR3. The trim removed 1 base at V and 6 bases at J, leaving 5 bases unmatched. Germline V gene lookup returns CDR1 SEHNR and CDR2 FQNEAQ (reference sequence). The CDR3 bases are TGTGCCAGCAGCTTAGACAGGGGAATTGATGAAAAACTGTTTTTT. The encoded protein is CASSLDRGIDEKLFF.

The chain uses TRBV25-1 and TRBJ2-2; 7 bases are a match to TRBD1. The CDR3 covers 16 residues. The germline CDR1 and CDR2 sequences are MGHDK and SYGVNS. V shed 3 bases and J 7 bases; nucleotides not matched to a gene: 11. CDR3 in amino acids: CASSDPGAGGVGELFF. As DNA, the CDR3 is TGTGCCAGCAGTGACCCTGGGGCAGGGGGAGTCGGGGAGCTGTTTTTT.

This clonotype was seen a few times. The gene calls are TRBV30 and TRBJ1-5; D call uncertain. V lost 2 bases and J lost 2, with 7 bases in between. The CDR3 runs 13 residues. The germline gives CDR1 GTSNPN, CDR2 SVGIG (reference sequence). CDR3 protein: CAWSRVRNQPQHF. The CDR3 DNA reads as TGTGCCTGGAGTCGGGTTCGCAATCAGCCCCAGCATTTT.

There are a few counts of this clonotype. The chain is built from TRBV29-1 and TRBJ2-1, with no clear D. V was trimmed by 1 base and J by 1 base, leaving 5 bases between them. The germline V gene encodes CDR1 SQVTM and CDR2 ANQGSEA. This CDR3 contains 13 residues. CDR3 protein: CSVEGQSYNEQFF. The DNA for the CDR3 is TGCAGCGTTGAAGGTCAGTCCTACAATGAGCAGTTCTTC.

The chain employs TRBV29-1 and TRBJ2-1; D call uncertain. The V end lost 3 bases, the J end lost 1 base, and 10 bases lay between the germline ends. In germline, CDR1 is SQVTM, CDR2 ANQGSEA. This CDR3 has 14 residues. This chain's CDR3 is CSVDAPDSYNEQFF. CDR3 bases: TGCAGCGTTGACGCGCCGGATTCCTACAATGAGCAGTTCTTC.

V usage is TRBV5-1 and J usage is TRBJ2-2; D unclear. V was pared by 5 bases and J by 1 base, with 12 bases between. This CDR3 region has 15 residues. The germline V gene encodes CDR1 SGHRS and CDR2 YFSETQ. DNA for the CDR3: TGCGCCAGCAGGGCGCAGGTTGGGAACACCGGGGAGCTGTTTTTT. Protein product: CASRAQVGNTGELFF.

This clonotype was seen more than once but under ten times. This chain connects TRBV29-1 to TRBJ2-3; 10 bases line up with TRBD2. CDR1 is SQVTM, CDR2 ANQGSEA, per germline. J gave up 5 bases and V 1 base, and 6 bases lay outside the gene matches. This CDR3 is built from 15 residues. CDR3 coding DNA: TGCAGCGTTGAAGGGCTAGCGGGAGAATTAGATACGCAGTATTTT. It codes for CSVEGLAGELDTQYF.

This rearrangement joins TRBV6-1 to TRBJ1-5, with D uncertain. The CDR3 totals 14 residues. The V end lost 7 bases, the J end lost 7 bases, and 17 bases lay between the germline ends. Germline V lookup: CDR1 MNHNS, CDR2 SASEGT. Written as DNA, the CDR3 is TGTGCCAGCACCCCCCGGGAGGTGGGGCAGCCCCAGCATTTT. Its translation is CASTPREVGQPQHF.

This chain joins TRBV15 and TRBJ2-1, with D perhaps assigned TRBD1 or TRBD2 (6 bases each). Germline CDR1 is LNHNV and CDR2 is YYDKDF (reference sequence). V lost 1 base and J lost 6, with 16 bases in between. The CDR3 runs to 16 residues. The DNA for the CDR3 is TGTGCCACCAGCAGAGCTGGGGGAAAGGGGGGCAATGAGCAGTTCTTC. This sequence encodes CATSRAGGKGGNEQFF.

This chain joins TRBV12-3 or TRBV12-4 and TRBJ1-5; TRBD1 might be the D (5 bases). This CDR3 is built from 14 residues. V shed 6 bases and J shed 2 bases, with 11 bases lying between them. CDR3 sequence (DNA): TGTGCCAGCAGCTACGACAGACGCAATCAGCCCCAGCATTTT. Translated, it gives CASSYDRRNQPQHF.

This clonotype was observed a handful of times. The V call is TRBV19, the J call TRBJ2-1, with 8 bases that match TRBD1. Losses at the gene ends were 4 bases for V and 7 bases for J; bases not matched to a gene: 12. The germline V gene encodes CDR1 LNHDA and CDR2 SQIVND (reference sequence). The CDR3 is 16 amino acids. The CDR3 sequence is CASSTPRQGISNEQFF. The DNA for the CDR3 is TGTGCCAGTAGTACCCCCCGACAGGGGATCTCAAATGAGCAGTTCTTC.

This clonotype came up a few times. CDR3 residues: CASSPWTGVEGELFF. CDR3 nucleotide sequence: TGTGCCAGCAGCCCCTGGACCGGGGTTGAGGGGGAGCTGTTTTTT. The rearrangement joins TRBV7-8 to TRBJ2-2; the D gene is possibly TRBD2 (5 bases). V shed 5 bases and J shed 8 bases, with 18 bases lying between them. CDR1 is SGHVS, CDR2 FQNEAQ, per germline. The CDR3 is made up of 15 amino acids.

This clonotype was seen more than once but under ten times. The chain couples TRBV3-1 to TRBJ2-5, with D possibly matching TRBD2 (6 bases). V was pared by 4 bases and J by 4 bases, with 13 bases between. The CDR3 sequence is 14 residues long. Germline CDR1 and CDR2: LGHDT and YNNKEL (reference sequence). The CDR3 DNA reads as TGTGCCAGCAGCCCCCGCGGGATCGGAGAGACCCAGTACTTC. This encodes CASSPRGIGETQYF.

The V call is TRBV7-2, the J call TRBJ2-1, with 9 bases identical to TRBD2. CDR1 is SGHTA, CDR2 FQGNSA, per germline. Trimming cost V 5 bases and J 8 bases; bases outside gene matches: 4. The CDR3 sequence is 13 residues long. The CDR3 region has the DNA TGTGCCAGCAGCGTGAAGCGGGAGGATGAGCAGTTCTTC. Protein product: CASSVKREDEQFF.

The chain has TRBV29-1 and TRBJ1-4; TRBD1 might be the D (6 bases). The CDR3 runs 12 residues. Trimming removed 4 bases at V and 7 bases at J, with 10 bases between. Germline V gene sequence: CDR1 SQVTM, CDR2 ANQGSEA. CDR3: CSVVLGGEKLFF. The DNA of the CDR3 is TGCAGCGTTGTATTAGGGGGTGAAAAACTGTTTTTT.

The chain couples TRBV20-1 to TRBJ2-5; the D gene could be TRBD1 or TRBD2 (6 bases each). The germline CDR1 and CDR2 sequences are DFQATT and SNEGSKA (reference sequence). This CDR3 is built from 14 residues. Trimming removed 3 bases from V and 5 bases from J, with 16 bases in between. This CDR3 reads CSASPPLGGETQYF. Here the CDR3 DNA reads TGCAGTGCTAGCCCGCCCCTAGGGGGGGAGACCCAGTACTTC.